The sequence of this TCR beta chain was determined in a study of blood T cell repertoires in COVID-19. Study-level background: PBMCs, B-cell-depleted T cells, or T cells provided the cDNA or gDNA that made up the material.

Patients at the Seattle site were enrolled during active infection and followed longitudinally. Germline loops: CDR1 SGHRS, CDR2 YFSETQ. The CDR3 is made up of 18 amino acids. The V and J ends lost 4 bases and 1 base, in that order; junction bases with no gene match: 9. Original data processing: Amplification from reference gene primers served as the basis for estimated nucleated cell counts. Clones were sequenced by immunoSEQ multiplex PCR, and TCRdb holds only the in-frame ones, with some missing. That table furnishes V, J and clone size, whereas the DNA furnished D and trimming. The sample consists of a few hundred thousand clones, approximately 91% of them appearing once.

Sequenced material: peripheral blood. This chain links TRBV5-1 with TRBJ2-5, with 14 positions matching TRBD2. This TCR came from a woman aged 30 to 39 with COVID-19, enrolled during active disease. In DNA, the CDR3 is TGCGCCAGCAGCCTGGCCGGGACTAGCGGGAGTGGCCAAGAGACCCAGTACTTC. This gives the protein CASSLAGTSGSGQETQYF.